This T cell receptor beta chain was recorded in a study of shared clonotypes between healthy human individuals. All donors were Caucasian adults living in Nashville, Tennessee. V was shortened by 5 bases and J by 3 bases, with 11 bases between the two germline ends. Germline assignment: CDR1 SGHTA and CDR2 FQGNSA. The CDR3 has 13 residues. The assay was immunoSEQ multiplex PCR, and TCRdb's table has in-frame clones only and misses some. This table has hundreds of thousands of clones, approximately 74% appearing once. This clone has only a few counts. This sequence originates from a woman aged 25 to 45 in good health. This sequence joins TRBV7-2 and TRBJ2-7; D ambiguous. Sequenced material: memory CD4+ T cells sorted from blood. Subset: CD45RA-negative fraction. The CDR3 bases are TGTGCCAGCAGCAGTCGCGGATACTACGAGCAGTACTTC. It translates to CASSSRGYYEQYF.